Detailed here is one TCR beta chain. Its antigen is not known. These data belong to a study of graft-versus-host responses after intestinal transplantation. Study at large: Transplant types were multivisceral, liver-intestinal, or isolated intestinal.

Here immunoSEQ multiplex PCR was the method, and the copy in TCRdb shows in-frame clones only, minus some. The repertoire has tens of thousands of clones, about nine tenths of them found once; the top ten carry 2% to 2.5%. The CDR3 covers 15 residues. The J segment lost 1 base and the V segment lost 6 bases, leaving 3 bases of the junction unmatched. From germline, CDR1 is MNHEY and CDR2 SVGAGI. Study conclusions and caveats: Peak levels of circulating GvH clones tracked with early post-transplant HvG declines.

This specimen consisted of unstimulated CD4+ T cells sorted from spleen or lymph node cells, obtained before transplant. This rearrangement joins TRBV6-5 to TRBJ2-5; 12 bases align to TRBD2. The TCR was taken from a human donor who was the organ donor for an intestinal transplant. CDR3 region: CASRPGLAGQETQYF. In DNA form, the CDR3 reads TGTGCCAGCAGACCGGGACTAGCGGGCCAAGAGACCCAGTACTTC.